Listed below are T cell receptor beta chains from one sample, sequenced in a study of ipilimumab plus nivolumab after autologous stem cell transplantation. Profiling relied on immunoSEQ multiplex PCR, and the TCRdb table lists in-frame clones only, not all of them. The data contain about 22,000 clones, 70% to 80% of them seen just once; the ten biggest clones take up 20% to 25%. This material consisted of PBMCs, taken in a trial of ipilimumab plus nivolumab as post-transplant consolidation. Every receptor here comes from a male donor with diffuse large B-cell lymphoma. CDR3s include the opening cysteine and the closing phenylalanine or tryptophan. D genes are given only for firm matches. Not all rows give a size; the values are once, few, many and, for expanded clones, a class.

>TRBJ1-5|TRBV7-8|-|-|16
TGTGCCAGCAGCCCCCAGGGACACACATCCAATCAGCCCCAGCATTTT
CASSPQGHTSNQPQHF
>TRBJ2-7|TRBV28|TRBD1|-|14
TGTGCCAGCTGCAATCCGGACAGGGGCCACGAGCAGTACTTC
CASCNPDRGHEQYF
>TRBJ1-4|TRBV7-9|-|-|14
TGTGCCAGCAGGGCAGATGTATATAATGAAAAACTGTTTTTT
CASRADVYNEKLFF
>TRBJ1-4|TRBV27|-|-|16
TGTGCCAGCAGTTTATTGAACGGGGGGCGGGGTGAAAAACTGTTTTTT
CASSLLNGGRGEKLFF
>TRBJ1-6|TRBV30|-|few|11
TGTGCCTGGAGTGTTTCAGGAGGGCTCGACTTT
CAWSVSGGLDF
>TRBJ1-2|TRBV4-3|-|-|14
TGCGCCAGCAGCCAATATAGAGGGCCCTATGGCTACACCTTC
CASSQYRGPYGYTF
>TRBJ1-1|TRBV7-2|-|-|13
TGTGCCAGCAGCTTAAACAGAAACACTGAAGCTTTCTTT
CASSLNRNTEAFF
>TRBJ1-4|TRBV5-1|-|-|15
TGCGCCAGCAGCCCGGAGGGACACTATAATGAAAAACTGTTTTTT
CASSPEGHYNEKLFF
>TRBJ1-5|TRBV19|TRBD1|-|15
TGTGCCAGTAGTATATGGACAGGGGTGGCTCAGCCCCAGCATTTT
CASSIWTGVAQPQHF
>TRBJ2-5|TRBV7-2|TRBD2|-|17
TGTGCCAGCAGCTTCCTCCTGGGCGGGGGGGCCCGAGAGACCCAGTACTTC
CASSFLLGGGARETQYF
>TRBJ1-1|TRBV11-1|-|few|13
TGTGCCAGCAGCCCGCTAGAGGGTCCTGAAGCTTTCTTT
CASSPLEGPEAFF
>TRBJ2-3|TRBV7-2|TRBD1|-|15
TGTGCCAGCAGCCCAGGGGGCCGAGGCACAGATACGCAGTATTTT
CASSPGGRGTDTQYF
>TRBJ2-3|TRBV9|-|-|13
TGTGCCAGCAGCAGAGCCTACACAGATACGCAGTATTTT
CASSRAYTDTQYF
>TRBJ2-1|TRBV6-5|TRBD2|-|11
TGTGCCAGCAGTACTAGCGTTGAGCAGTTCTTC
CASSTSVEQFF
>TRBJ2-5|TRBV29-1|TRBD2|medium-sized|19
TGCAGCGTTGACGGGGTGGGCACTAGCGGGGGGACCAGCCAAGAGACCCAGTACTTC
CSVDGVGTSGGTSQETQYF
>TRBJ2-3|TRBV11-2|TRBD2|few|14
TGTGCCAGCACCATGGGTGATGAGCGGGGGCCGGAGCATTTT
CASTMGDERGPEHF
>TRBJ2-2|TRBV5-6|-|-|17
TGTGCCAGCAGGTTGATGGGCCTCTCGGCGAACACCGGGGAGCTGTTTTTT
CASRLMGLSANTGELFF
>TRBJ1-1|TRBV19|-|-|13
TGTGCCAGTAGTATCAAAGGGAACACTGAAGCTTTCTTT
CASSIKGNTEAFF
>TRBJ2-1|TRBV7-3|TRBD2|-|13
TGTGCCAGCAGACGGGAGGGATCCAATGAGCAGTTCTTC
CASRREGSNEQFF
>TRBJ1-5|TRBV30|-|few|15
TGTGCCTGGAGTGGGGGACTCCTCTCCAATCAGCCCCAGCATTTT
CAWSGGLLSNQPQHF
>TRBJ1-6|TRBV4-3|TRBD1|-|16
TGCGCCAGCAGCCAAGAGTCCGGGACAGGGGGTTCACCCCTCCACTTT
CASSQESGTGGSPLHF
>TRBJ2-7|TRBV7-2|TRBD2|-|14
TGTGCCAGCAGCCCGACTAGCGGGGGGGCCGTGTTGTACTTC
CASSPTSGGAVLYF
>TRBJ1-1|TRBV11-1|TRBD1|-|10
TGTGCCAGCAGCTTAGACGGGACAGACTTT
CASSLDGTDF
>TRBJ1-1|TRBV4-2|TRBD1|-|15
TGTGCCAGCAGCAACCCGGGACAGGGGGCCACTGAAGCTTTCTTT
CASSNPGQGATEAFF
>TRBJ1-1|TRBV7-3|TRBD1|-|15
TGTGCCAGCAGCTTAACGACAGGGGGCATCACTGAAGCTTTCTTT
CASSLTTGGITEAFF
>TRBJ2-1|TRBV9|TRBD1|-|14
TGTGCCAGCAGCCCAGGGGGCAACTACAATGAGCAGTTCTTC
CASSPGGNYNEQFF
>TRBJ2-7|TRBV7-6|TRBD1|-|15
TGTGCCAGCAGCTCCGGGACAGGGGGTATCTACGAGCAGTACTTC
CASSSGTGGIYEQYF
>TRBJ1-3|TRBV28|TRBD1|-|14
TGTGCCAGCAGGACAGGGGGCTCTGGAAACACCATATATTTT
CASRTGGSGNTIYF
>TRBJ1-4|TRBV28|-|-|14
TGTGCCAGCAGGAGAACCGGACAGACCGAAAAACTGTTTTTT
CASRRTGQTEKLFF
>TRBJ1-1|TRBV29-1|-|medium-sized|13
TGCAGCGTTGGCATAGGACAGAACACTGAAGCTTTCTTT
CSVGIGQNTEAFF
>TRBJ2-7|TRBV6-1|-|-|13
TGTGCCAGCAGTGAAACGACATTCTACGAGCAGTACTTC
CASSETTFYEQYF
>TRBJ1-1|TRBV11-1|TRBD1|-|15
TGTGCCAGCAGCCCCTCGGGGACAGATAACACTGAAGCTTTCTTT
CASSPSGTDNTEAFF
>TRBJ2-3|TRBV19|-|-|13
TGTGCCAGTAGAAATTTCGTTGCAGATACGCAGTATTTT
CASRNFVADTQYF
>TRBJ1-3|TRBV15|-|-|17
TGTGCCACCAGCAGAGATAGGGCGCAACCGAGAAGAAACACCATATATTTT
CATSRDRAQPRRNTIYF
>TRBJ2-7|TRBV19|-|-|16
TGTGCCAGTAGTATAGGAGTTGGTAACCGAGTCCACGAGCAGTACTTC
CASSIGVGNRVHEQYF
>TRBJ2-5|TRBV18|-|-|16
TGTGCCAGCTCACCATGGTCGCGGGGTCGCCAAGAGACCCAGTACTTC
CASSPWSRGRQETQYF
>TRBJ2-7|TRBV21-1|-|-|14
TGTGCCAGCAGCAAGGCGGGGGGTGGGTACGAGCAGTACTTC
CASSKAGGGYEQYF
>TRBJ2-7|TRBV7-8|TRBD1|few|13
TGTGCCAGCAGCTGGCAGGGGGCTGGCGAGCAGTACTTC
CASSWQGAGEQYF
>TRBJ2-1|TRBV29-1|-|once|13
TGCAGCGTTGACAAACCCGTTTACAATGAGCAGTTCTTC
CSVDKPVYNEQFF
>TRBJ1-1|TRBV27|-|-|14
TGTGCCAGCAGTTTTGGGGTCGGGAACACTGAAGCTTTCTTT
CASSFGVGNTEAFF
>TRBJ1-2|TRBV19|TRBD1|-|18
TGTGCCAGTAGTCCAGAGCTTAGGGCGGGACAGGGGGTAGGTGGCTACACCTTC
CASSPELRAGQGVGGYTF
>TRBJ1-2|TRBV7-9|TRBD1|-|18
TGTGCCAGCAGCTTAGCGCTACAGGGGGAGGGGTCTTATCATGGCTACACCTTC
CASSLALQGEGSYHGYTF
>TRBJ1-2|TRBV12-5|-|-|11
TGTGCTAGTGGTTCCCCTACCGGCTACACCTTC
CASGSPTGYTF
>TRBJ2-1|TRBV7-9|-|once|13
TGTGCCAGCAGTTTCAGACAGTACAATGAGCAGTTCTTC
CASSFRQYNEQFF
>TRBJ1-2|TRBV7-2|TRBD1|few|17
TGTGCCAGCAGCTTGCAGACAGGGGAGACCGCTAACTATGGCTACACCTTC
CASSLQTGETANYGYTF
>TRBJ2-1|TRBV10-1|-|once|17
TGCGCCAGCAGTGAAATATGGGGGGCTAGCGGATTCAATGAGCAGTTCTTC
CASSEIWGASGFNEQFF
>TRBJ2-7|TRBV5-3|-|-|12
TGTGCCAGCAGCCTGACGGTGGGGGAGCAGTACTTC
CASSLTVGEQYF